These 28 T cell receptor beta chains came from one sample sequenced in a study of blood T cell repertoires in COVID-19. Measured with immunoSEQ multiplex PCR; TCRdb has only the in-frame clones, and not every one. Found here are around 94,000 clones, 70% to 90% of them singletons; the top ten hold approximately 2%. What was sequenced was peripheral blood. The receptors derive from a man aged 50 to 60 with active COVID-19.

Relative to its sample, this clone is medium-sized. This sample includes further DNA sequences coding for the same CDR3. V usage is TRBV7-2 and J usage is TRBJ1-5; D possibly corresponds to TRBD1 (5 bases). V shed 2 bases and J shed 0 bases, with 11 bases lying between them. The CDR3 runs to 16 residues. Looked up from germline, CDR1 is SGHTA and CDR2 is FQGNSA. CDR3 in amino acids: CASSLRRGDSNQPQHF. The CDR3 DNA reads TGTGCCAGCAGCTTAAGGCGGGGCGATAGCAATCAGCCCCAGCATTTT. The full variable domain, rest sourced from reference TRBV7-2 and TRBJ1-5, is GAGVSQSPSNKVTEKGKDVELRCDPISGHTALYWYRQSLGQGLEFLIYFQGNSAPDKSGLPSDRFSAERTGGSVSTLTIQRTQQEDSAVYLCASSLRRGDSNQPQHFGDGTRLSIL.

Only one count was recorded for this clone. The chain employs TRBV7-6 and TRBJ2-2; weak D call: TRBD2 (6 bases). V gave up 0 bases and J gave up 2 bases, with 7 bases separating them. The CDR3 contains 15 residues. The V gene's germline CDR1 is SGHVS and CDR2 FNYEAQ. The CDR3 DNA reads as TGTGCCAGCAGCTTAGCGGGACTCAACACCGGGGAGCTGTTTTTT. It is translated as CASSLAGLNTGELFF.

The V and J genes are TRBV4-1 and TRBJ2-7; 7 nucleotides align to TRBD2. The germline V gene encodes CDR1 MGHRA and CDR2 YSYEKL. Trimming cost V 4 bases and J 2 bases; bases outside gene matches: 8. CDR3 length equals 15 residues. In DNA, the CDR3 is TGCGCCAGCAGCCCGCGCGGGGGTAGGACCTACGAGCAGTACTTC. This codes for CASSPRGGRTYEQYF.

V and J are TRBV12-3 or TRBV12-4 and TRBJ1-4; the D is unclear. Trimming cost V 0 bases and J 8 bases, with 7 bases left between them. CDR3 size: 13 residues. This chain's CDR3 is CASSLAPREKLFF. In DNA, the CDR3 is TGTGCCAGCAGTTTAGCGCCCAGGGAAAAACTGTTTTTT.

The chain links TRBV11-2 to TRBJ2-5, with TRBD2 matching over 7 bases. J was trimmed by 0 bases and V by 0 bases; bases with no gene match: 1. Germline V gene lookup returns CDR1 SGHAT and CDR2 FQNNGV. This CDR3 region has 15 residues. In DNA form, the CDR3 reads TGTGCCAGCAGCTTAGAGGGGGGGTACCAAGAGACCCAGTACTTC. Its translation: CASSLEGGYQETQYF.

The table lists this clone with a few counts. The chain links TRBV10-3 to TRBJ1-5; the D is unclear. The CDR3 length is 13 residues. Between the trimmed V and J ends, which lost 8 bases and 7 bases, there was a span of 15 bases. The germline CDR1 and CDR2 sequences are ENHRY and SYGVKD. In DNA, the CDR3 is TGTGCCATCGACTCCGTAAGAGGGCAGCCCCAGCATTTT. It translates to CAIDSVRGQPQHF.

The chain couples TRBV6-2 or TRBV6-3 to TRBJ2-1, with D perhaps TRBD1 (7 bases). V was shortened by 5 bases and J by 7 bases, with 18 bases between the two germline ends. CDR3 length: 15 residues. Germline V gene data show CDR1 as MNHEY and CDR2 as SVGEGT. The CDR3 nucleotides read TGTGCCAGCAGTCACGGGGGACAGCGTCGTAATGAGCAGTTCTTC. Encoded protein: CASSHGGQRRNEQFF.

The gene calls are TRBV2 and TRBJ1-1, with D unclear. Per the germline V gene, CDR1 is SNHLY and CDR2 is FYNNEI. The CDR3 covers 12 residues. Trimming left V 7 bases short and J 1 base short, with 7 bases between. The CDR3 here is CASNPGNTEAFF. CDR3 coding DNA: TGTGCCAGCAATCCGGGGAACACTGAAGCTTTCTTT.

This clone was seen more than once but under ten times. This sequence joins TRBV15 and TRBJ1-1; TRBD1 is a possible D gene (6 bases). This CDR3 is 13 amino acids long. The germline V and J ends were trimmed by 5 bases and 1 base, with 8 bases remaining between them. Germline V gene data show CDR1 as LNHNV and CDR2 as YYDKDF (reference sequence). The CDR3 is CATSWGQNTEAFF. The CDR3 nucleotides are TGTGCCACCAGCTGGGGACAGAACACTGAAGCTTTCTTT. Looking up the rest from reference TRBV15 and TRBJ1-1 gives the full variable domain: DAMVIQNPRYQVTQFGKPVTLSCSQTLNHNVMYWYQQKSSQAPKLLFHYYDKDFNNEADTPDNFQSRRPNTSFCFLDIRSPGLGDTAMYLCATSWGQNTEAFFGQGTRLTVV.

The CDR3 DNA reads as TGTGCCAGCAGCCCCGGGGGGGACACCGGGGAGCTGTTTTTT. Protein: CASSPGGDTGELFF. This chain links TRBV7-3 with TRBJ2-2; TRBD2 matches at 8 bases. J lost 3 bases, V lost 5 bases, and 2 bases had no gene match. The CDR3 contains 14 residues. In germline, CDR1 is SGHTA, CDR2 FQGTGA.

The chain couples TRBV7-2 to TRBJ2-5; perhaps TRBD2 as D (7 bases). Trimming cost V 3 bases and J 5 bases, with 25 bases left between them. Looked up from germline, CDR1 is SGHTA and CDR2 is FQGNSA. The CDR3 runs 18 residues. The CDR3 sequence: CASSLASRSGGAWETQYF. The CDR3 nucleotides read TGTGCCAGCAGCTTGGCATCACGTAGTGGGGGGGCCTGGGAGACCCAGTACTTC.

The chain recombines TRBV5-1 with TRBJ1-3; D ambiguous. Germline V gene data show CDR1 as SGHRS and CDR2 as YFSETQ. The V end was cut by 7 bases, the J end by 4 bases, with 15 bases between. The CDR3 has 14 amino acids. Here the CDR3 reads CASHSGPGGNTIYF. CDR3 coding DNA: TGCGCCAGCCACAGCGGCCCGGGGGGAAACACCATATATTTT.

The chain has TRBV6-6 and TRBJ2-7; 7 bases agree with TRBD1. The junction had 5 bases not matched to a gene; V was cut back by 6 bases and J by 6 bases. The CDR3 length is 12 residues. CDR1 and CDR2 (germline): MNHNY, SVGAGI (reference sequence). CDR3 protein: CASSVTGSEQYF. The CDR3 DNA follows: TGTGCCAGCAGCGTGACAGGGAGCGAGCAGTACTTC.

The V and J genes are TRBV28 and TRBJ2-7; TRBD1 matches at 8 bases. Germline V gives CDR1 MDHEN, CDR2 SYDVKM. V shed 3 bases, J shed 0 bases, and the junction held 1 base outside the gene matches. This CDR3 is 14 amino acids long. CDR3 sequence (DNA): TGTGCCAGCAGTTTTGGACAGGGCTCCTACGAGCAGTACTTC. Translating it yields CASSFGQGSYEQYF.

Written as DNA, the CDR3 is TGCGCCAGCAGCCAACAGGGACAGGCAAACCTCCCTAAGGGCTACAATGAGCAGTTCTTC. This encodes CASSQQGQANLPKGYNEQFF. This rearrangement joins TRBV4-1 to TRBJ2-1, with 8 bases lining up with TRBD1. This CDR3 region has 20 residues. V trimming: 2 bases; J trimming: 3 bases; junction bases outside the gene matches: 18. Germline values: CDR1 MGHRA, CDR2 YSYEKL.

The V gene is TRBV18, the J gene TRBJ2-6, with D possibly TRBD2 on 5 matching bases. Germline CDR1 and CDR2: KGHSH and LQKENI. CDR3 length: 16 amino acids. The V end lost 3 bases, the J end lost 1 base, and 10 bases lay between the germline ends. The CDR3 reads CASSPVGGSGANVLTF. As DNA, the CDR3 is TGTGCCAGCTCACCCGTCGGAGGATCTGGGGCCAACGTCCTGACTTTC.

This chain joins TRBV5-6 and TRBJ2-7, with D possibly TRBD1 on 5 matching bases. Germline assignment: CDR1 SGHDT and CDR2 YYEEEE. This CDR3 has 14 amino acids. With 4 bases removed from V and 6 bases from J, the gap between germline ends came to 17 bases. CDR3 in DNA: TGTGCCAGCAGCGTCCAGGGCAGGGTCAGCGAGCAGTACTTC. It encodes CASSVQGRVSEQYF.

CDR3 loop: CARPQGQKNYGYTF. CDR3 coding DNA: TGTGCCAGGCCACAGGGGCAAAAAAACTATGGCTACACCTTC. This chain links TRBV2 with TRBJ1-2, with 7 bases aligning to TRBD1. This CDR3 is built from 14 residues. The junction had 9 bases not matched to a gene; V was cut back by 9 bases and J by 2 bases. Looked up from germline, CDR1 is SNHLY and CDR2 is FYNNEI.

The CDR3 loop is CASSEIMTSGGYNEQFF. The CDR3 bases are TGTGCCAGCAGTGAAATAATGACTAGCGGGGGATACAATGAGCAGTTCTTC. The rearrangement uses TRBV6-1 and TRBJ2-1; 12 positions match TRBD2. The CDR3 sequence is 17 residues long. The germline CDR1 and CDR2 sequences are MNHNS and SASEGT. The V gene end was trimmed by 2 bases and the J gene end by 4 bases; junction bases not matched to a gene: 6.

This chain connects TRBV13 to TRBJ2-7; 8 bases agree with TRBD2. The CDR3 contains 16 residues. The V gene end was trimmed by 5 bases and the J gene end by 0 bases; junction bases not matched to a gene: 9. Per the germline V gene, CDR1 is PRHDT and CDR2 is FYEKMQ (reference sequence). The CDR3 protein is CASSERGGGSSYEQYF. The CDR3, as DNA: TGTGCCAGCAGCGAACGCGGCGGGGGGAGCTCCTACGAGCAGTACTTC. Supplemented by reference TRBV13 and TRBJ2-7, the full variable domain reads AAGVIQSPRHLIKEKRETATLKCYPIPRHDTVYWYQQGPGQDPQFLISFYEKMQSDKGSIPDRFSAQQFSDYHSELNMSSLELGDSALYFCASSERGGGSSYEQYFGPGTRLTVT.

The rearrangement links TRBV6-6 to TRBJ1-1; 9 positions match TRBD1. V was pared by 5 bases and J by 9 bases, with 16 bases of the junction left unmatched. The CDR3 has 16 amino acids. Germline values: CDR1 MNHNY, CDR2 SVGAGI (reference sequence). The CDR3 protein is CASSRPLDRGAPKAFF. CDR3 in DNA: TGTGCCAGCAGTCGACCCTTGGACAGGGGCGCCCCGAAAGCTTTCTTT.

This clone was observed a handful of times. This chain joins TRBV7-9 and TRBJ1-2, with D possibly being TRBD1 (5 bases). Germline-derived CDR1 and CDR2 are SEHNR and FQNEAQ (reference sequence). V was clipped by 4 bases and J by 6 bases, with 15 bases between them. The CDR3 contains 14 residues. Here the CDR3 reads CASSSITQVDGYTF. The CDR3 DNA reads as TGTGCCAGCAGCTCGATCACACAGGTGGATGGCTACACCTTC.

The table lists this clone with a count of one. V is TRBV10-3 and J is TRBJ1-2; 8 bases align to TRBD1. This CDR3 is built from 15 residues. The germline V gene encodes CDR1 ENHRY and CDR2 SYGVKD. V gave up 2 bases and J gave up 5 bases; unmatched junction bases: 7. CDR3: CAISEPGQVVYGYTF. DNA for the CDR3: TGTGCCATCAGTGAGCCGGGACAGGTCGTTTATGGCTACACCTTC.

The chain links TRBV6-5 to TRBJ1-3; D possibly corresponds to TRBD1 (6 bases). Germline lookup yields CDR1 MNHEY and CDR2 SVGAGI. The CDR3 extends over 15 amino acids. V lost 6 bases to trimming and J lost 2 bases, with 14 bases between them. The CDR3 spells CASRGVRGAGNTIYF. In nucleotides, the CDR3 is TGTGCCAGCAGGGGGGTCAGGGGCGCTGGAAACACCATATATTTT.

The rearrangement joins TRBV4-1 to TRBJ1-5; no clear D gene. CDR1 is MGHRA and CDR2 is YSYEKL in the germline V gene. V was shortened by 4 bases and J by 7 bases, with 20 bases between the two germline ends. The CDR3 covers 16 residues. CDR3: CASSRRLEVRGQPQHF. CDR3 sequence (DNA): TGCGCCAGCAGCCGCCGACTTGAGGTTCGTGGACAGCCCCAGCATTTT.

The rearrangement links TRBV30 to TRBJ2-4; tentative D call: TRBD1 (5 bases). V lost 0 bases, J lost 4 bases, and 13 bases lay in between. Germline V lookup: CDR1 GTSNPN, CDR2 SVGIG (reference sequence). CDR3 length: 15 amino acids. The CDR3: CAWSVSRVLKNIQYF. The CDR3, as DNA: TGTGCCTGGAGTGTAAGCAGGGTATTAAAAAACATTCAGTACTTC.

This chain connects TRBV7-9 to TRBJ2-5, with TRBD1 matching 9 bases. The CDR3 has 12 amino acids. V was clipped by 10 bases and J by 4 bases; unmatched bases: 4. Per the germline V gene, CDR1 is SEHNR and CDR2 is FQNEAQ (reference sequence). CDR3 in amino acids: CATGTGTETQYF. CDR3 DNA sequence: TGTGCCACCGGGACAGGGACAGAGACCCAGTACTTC.

This chain joins TRBV5-1 and TRBJ2-1, with 12 bases identical to TRBD1. From germline, CDR1 is SGHRS and CDR2 YFSETQ. The CDR3 is 16 residues long. With 0 bases clipped from V and 6 bases from J, the junction kept 4 bases outside the gene matches. This chain's CDR3 is CASSLAGTGGLNEQFF. Written as DNA, the CDR3 is TGCGCCAGCAGCTTGGCCGGGACAGGGGGCCTCAATGAGCAGTTCTTC.